What follows describes a single T cell receptor (beta chain). It has no known antigen specificity. Relative to the germline gene, one junction end is altered; a read error may explain this. This sample is part of a study of blood T cells in healthy people across ages (dated by TCRdb to 2013 to 2016). Background for the entire study: In model experiments, template switching captured roughly one uniquely barcoded TCR beta cDNA molecule for every two T cells. Using deep sequencing normalized with unique cDNA molecular identifiers, the study measured how TCR beta repertoire diversity changes with age. Four age groups were formed from the donors: young (average roughly 16 years), middle-aged (around 39), aged (roughly 56) and long-lived (more than 75). Donors of different ages were randomly distributed across sequencing lanes to avoid experimental bias. For two donors (one aged 18 to 29 and one aged 80 or older), the study analyzed two additional independent replicas of 1 million unique cDNA reads from the same blood draw. What the authors observed across the whole study: Estimates of total diversity based on one million sequenced T cells were regarded as lower bounds and as underestimates. As age increased, observed TCR beta diversity per million T cells dropped in a roughly linear way, and a significant reduction was already evident by age around 41. Compared with the aged group, the long-lived group had more naive CD4+ T cells, fewer expanded clones and increased TCR diversity, a pattern suggesting age selection. Because donor CMV infection status was unknown, age-related changes in expanded clonotypes were potentially confounded. The percentage of naive T cells measured by flow cytometry correlated strongly with observed TCR beta diversity. Conclusive comparison of naive and antigen-experienced compartments was prevented by the profiling of bulk unsorted PBMCs.

CDR1 and CDR2, looked up from the germline V gene (reference sequence), are SEHNR and FQNEAQ. The CDR3, from cysteine to phenylalanine, totals 17 residues. Only the CDR3 region is kept as DNA, spanning 51 bases read in frame from base 1. The donors were roughly 39 Caucasian individuals from Russia, aged roughly 6 to 100 years, who were systemically healthy. Ten milliliters of peripheral blood were drawn from each donor into EDTA-treated Vacutainer tubes. Ficoll-Paque density-gradient centrifugation was used to isolate PBMCs, with at least 7 million per sample. Total RNA, at least 6 micrograms per sample, was extracted from PBMCs with Trizol reagent. Naive CD45RAhigh/CD27high T cell percentages were measured by flow cytometry on a PBMC aliquot from every donor. Libraries were constructed by 5' RACE. This sample was sequenced with an Illumina HiSeq 2500. A second roughly 7 to 11 cycle PCR used a sample-barcoded 5' primer and a J-beta primer mix. A template-switch 5' adaptor carrying 12 random nucleotides introduced a unique molecular identifier onto each TCR beta cDNA molecule. Each sample yielded at least 2.5 million CDR3-containing paired-end reads. First-strand cDNA was synthesized from all RNA with the Mint cDNA synthesis kit, primed by a TRBC-specific oligonucleotide. Following uracil-DNA glycosylase treatment, a first 18-cycle PCR with universal primers M1SS and BC2_uni_R was performed on all cDNA. As for the authors' bioinformatics: For normalization, 1 million high-quality reads, each with a distinct molecular identifier, were randomly selected from each sample. Instead of being binned into consensus sequences, reads with shared molecular identifiers were discarded. MiTCR, with a Q25 quality threshold and the strictest error-elimination algorithm, was used for CDR3 identification, clonotype clustering and error correction. A nonparametric unseen species model with Euler transformation was used to estimate lower-bound total TCR beta diversity. TCRdb reran the public reads through fastp at Q25 and MiXCR, keeping productive beta chains. Rows merge per CDR3 protein into single entries with the most common DNA and genes. These V and J calls rely on TCRdb rather than the paper's analysis. This sample is represented by approximately 1.5 million distinct CDR3 sequences; about 35% of them were singletons. 11% of the sample is held by the ten biggest clonotypes.

The receptor comes from a woman aged 25 to 39 in good health. The chain is assembled from TRBV7-9 and TRBJ2-5; the D call is tentative, TRBD1 or TRBD2, as each matches 5 bases. The specimen sequenced was blood. The CDR3 is CASSLRFGTWNEEPQYF. The base sequence is TGTGCCAGCAGCTTACGATTTGGGACCTGGAACGAAGAGCCCCAGTACTTC. When the CDR3 is completed using the reference TRBV7-9 and TRBJ2-5 genes on either side, the full variable domain is DTGVSQNPRHKITKRGQNVTFRCDPISEHNRLYWYRQTLGQGPEFLTYFQNEAQLEKSRLLSDRFSAERPKGSFSTLEIQRTEQGDSAMYLCASSLRFGTWNEEPQYFGPGTRLLVL.